Here is one T cell receptor beta chain with its context. Its antigen is undetermined. Repeated repertoire sampling spanned the course of chemoradiotherapy. This sample was included in a study of chemoradiotherapy in HPV16-positive cancers. Looking at the study overall: Candidate HPV-specific T-cell clones and common TCR motifs came from functional assays in two HPV16-positive patients.

Study-wide results and caveats: HPV-specific T cells were functionally defined from only a couple of HPV16-positive patients. Candidate HPV-specific clones and E7-related TCR motifs grew in tumor during treatment.

Only in-frame clones appear in the TCRdb table, and some are missing; sequencing was by immunoSEQ multiplex PCR. The repertoire holds about 3,500 clones, more than 75% seen once, with approximately 9.8% in the top ten. The CDR3 sequence is 12 residues long. V lost 5 bases, J lost 4 bases, and 1 base stayed unmatched. Germline V gene lookup returns CDR1 GTSNPN and CDR2 SVGIG (reference sequence). This clonotype originated in a human donor with HPV-associated anogenital cancer. The chain combines TRBV30 with TRBJ2-3, with 9 bases aligning to TRBD2. Sequencing used tumor tissue, obtained from a patient who underwent chemoradiotherapy. CDR3 loop: CAWAGGSDTQYF. Here the CDR3 DNA reads TGTGCCTGGGCGGGGGGGTCAGATACGCAGTATTTT.